This is a list of T cell receptor beta chains from one sample in a study of post-analysis software for immune sequencing data. From the PCR reads, TCRdb called clonotypes with MiXCR, one entry per CDR3 protein. This table has about 820,000 distinct CDR3 sequences, about 57% appearing once. Material: blood. These receptors came from a girl aged 10-17 years with multiple sclerosis. Each CDR3 is given with its conserved first and last residue. A D gene is named only where the DNA matches it firmly. Size tells how often a clone was seen (once, few, many) or the class of an expanded clone, and some rows leave it out.

>TRBD1|TRBJ2-4|NA|TRBV10-3
TGTGCCATCAGTGAGGGGCAGGGGGTTAAGAAAAACATTCAGTACTTC
CAISEGQGVKKNIQYF
>TRBD1|TRBJ2-5|NA|TRBV2
TGTGCCAGCAGCCTGATGGGACAGTACCAAGAGACCCAGTACTTC
CASSLMGQYQETQYF
>TRBD1|TRBJ1-1|few|TRBV12-3/TRBV12-4
TGTGCCAGCAGTTTAGGGGACAGGGGTTCTGAAGCTTTCTTT
CASSLGDRGSEAFF
>NA|TRBJ2-4|NA|TRBV29-1
TGCAGCGTTGAATCGTCCAGGGGGGGAAACATTCAGTACTTC
CSVESSRGGNIQYF
>TRBD2|TRBJ2-7|NA|TRBV12-3/TRBV12-4
TGTGCCAGCAGTTTAGTACGGGCGAGGGCTAGCGGAACCTACGAGCAGTACTTC
CASSLVRARASGTYEQYF
>NA|TRBJ1-2|NA|TRBV7-8
TGTGCCAGCAGCTTAGTGGCAGGGGAAGACTATGGCTACACCTTC
CASSLVAGEDYGYTF
>NA|TRBJ1-1|NA|TRBV5-1
TGCGCCAGCAGCTTGGAGGGGACACAGAACACTGAAGCTTTCTTT
CASSLEGTQNTEAFF
>NA|TRBJ2-3|NA|TRBV29-1
TGCAGCGTTGAAGATATGGTAGTGGCAAGCACAGATACGCAGTATTTT
CSVEDMVVASTDTQYF
>NA|TRBJ1-6|few|TRBV4-1
TGCGCCAGCAGCCAAGGTTTCTCCGCTCTCTCCTATAATTCACCCCTCCACTTT
CASSQGFSALSYNSPLHF
>NA|TRBJ2-1|NA|TRBV5-1
TGCGCCAGCAGCTTGTCTCCGGACCCGTACTCCAATGAGCAGTTCTTC
CASSLSPDPYSNEQFF
>NA|TRBJ2-1|NA|TRBV7-2
TGTGCCAGCAGCTTTAGGGATGACAATGAGCAGTTCTTC
CASSFRDDNEQFF
>NA|TRBJ2-7|NA|TRBV6-4
TGTGCCAGCAGTGCGAGTATGACATCCGAGCAGTACTTC
CASSASMTSEQYF
>NA|TRBJ1-2|NA|TRBV15
TGTGCCACCAGCAGAAGATACCCAGGGCGAGATGGCTACACCTTC
CATSRRYPGRDGYTF
>TRBD2|TRBJ2-1|NA|TRBV4-2
TGTGCCAGCAGCCAATCTCATGCGGTAGCGGGGAGGAATGAGCAGTTCTTC
CASSQSHAVAGRNEQFF
>NA|TRBJ2-7|NA|TRBV5-1
TGCGCCAACAGCTTGGATGGTGACACCCACTACGAGCAGTACTTC
CANSLDGDTHYEQYF
>TRBD1|TRBJ1-5|NA|TRBV19
TGTGCCAGTAGTATAGGAGGGACAGATAATCAGCCCCAGCATTTT
CASSIGGTDNQPQHF
>TRBD1|TRBJ1-4|NA|TRBV12-3/TRBV12-4
TGTGCCAGCAGCCGAGGGACAGGGGGCGCCGAAAAGCTGTTTTTT
CASSRGTGGAEKLFF
>NA|TRBJ2-3|few|TRBV10-3
TGTGCCATCAGTGATGCGGCTACGCAGTATTTT
CAISDAATQYF
>NA|TRBJ2-6|NA|TRBV25-1
TGTGCCAGCGCCCCGGGACTCCGGGCCAACGTCCTGACTTTC
CASAPGLRANVLTF
>NA|TRBJ1-4|NA|TRBV29-1
TGCAGCGTCGGCGACGGAGGAAAACTGTTTTTT
CSVGDGGKLFF
>TRBD1|TRBJ2-5|few|TRBV5-1
TGCGCCAGCAGCCGGACAGGGGACCAAGAGACCCAGTACTTC
CASSRTGDQETQYF
>TRBD1|TRBJ2-7|NA|TRBV20-1
TGCAGTGCTAGCCCAAGACCCGGGACAGGGAAGGATCAGTACTTC
CSASPRPGTGKDQYF
>NA|TRBJ2-4|NA|TRBV12-3/TRBV12-4
TGTGCCAGCAGTCCTATATCGGTGGCCAAAAACATTCAGTACTTC
CASSPISVAKNIQYF
>TRBD1|TRBJ2-1|once|TRBV29-1
TGCAGCGCTCTTGAGGGACAGATCTACAATGAGCAGTTCTTC
CSALEGQIYNEQFF
>TRBD2|TRBJ2-5|NA|TRBV9
TGTGCCAGCAGCCTGAACTCCGGACTAGCGGGAACCCAGTACTTC
CASSLNSGLAGTQYF
>NA|TRBJ2-7|NA|TRBV9
TGTGCCAGCAGCGTTACGGGCCGCGCCAGCGAGCAGTACTTC
CASSVTGRASEQYF
>NA|TRBJ1-2|few|TRBV12-3/TRBV12-4
TGTGCCAGCACCCCTCAGGCTGGCTACACCTTC
CASTPQAGYTF
>TRBD1|TRBJ2-7|NA|TRBV6-5
TGTGCCAGCAGCGGCTCGGGACAGGGGTACTACGAGCAGTACTTC
CASSGSGQGYYEQYF